This TCR beta chain was documented in a study of blood T cell repertoires in COVID-19 (dated by TCRdb to about 2020). Context from the whole study: Collaborator samples came from the United States, Italy and Spain and covered acute and convalescent phases of COVID-19. The material from the prospective study consisted of cDNA or gDNA derived from T cells, B-cell-depleted T cells, or PBMCs. Deeply sampled blood TCRbeta repertoires from subjects exposed to, actively infected with, or recovered from COVID-19 were included in the dataset. The repertoires were released in a freely available public database intended as a resource for research on the immune response to SARS-CoV-2. The samples were drawn from two sources: the first 160 participants of the ongoing ImmuneRACE study, and 1,254 subjects contributed by 6 global collaborators. A de-identified subject ID, COVID-19 status, age in years and sex were almost always included in the sample metadata. HLA class I and class II types, where available, came from metadata supplied by the sample provider rather than from assay-based typing. What the research found in general, with its limitations: The quantity of clinical and demographic metadata differed by source and by participant and was supplied without curation.

TCRbeta CDR3 regions were amplified from genomic DNA using the immunoSEQ Assay, a bias-controlled multiplex PCR. The authors processed their data as follows. Nucleated cell counts per sample were estimated from amplification of reference gene primers within the assay. To quantify the absolute abundance of each unique TCRbeta CDR3 rearrangement, sequence reads were collapsed and filtered. For each sample, productive Simpson clonality was calculated as the square root of Simpson's diversity index over productive rearrangements. The immuneACCESS repertoire file appears here via TCRdb, limited to in-frame rearrangements. These files lack a portion of the clones; in checked studies, under half of the deficit traces to unresolved V genes, and the cause of the others is not known. V and J calls and clone size are copied from that table; D and trimming were computed from the DNA. Within this sample are roughly 120,000 clones, with roughly nine tenths of them counted one time only. Together, the top ten hold roughly 4.5% of the sample.

The CDR1 and CDR2 encoded by the germline V gene are SGHNT and YENEEA. V is pared back by 2 bases and J by 4 bases, with 10 bases lying between the germline termini. The CDR3 contains 14 residues, cysteine and phenylalanine counted. Here the CDR3 DNA is all that survives: 42 bases in frame from base 1. About this clone: What this receptor recognizes is not known. Base qualities are not at hand, and no much larger clone is one base apart.

One collaborating source in Seattle enrolled patients while the patients were actively infected and followed the patients over time throughout the course of disease. Collaborating institutions collected whole blood in K2EDTA tubes following their own protocols. For TCRbeta analysis, collaborator samples were shipped as frozen whole blood, as isolated PBMCs, or as DNA extracted from either sample type. The receptor was derived from a man aged 60 to 75 with COVID-19, enrolled during active disease. Sequences were obtained from peripheral blood. The sequence links TRBV11-3 to TRBJ2-3, with TRBD2 tentatively as D gene (6 bases match). The DNA reads TGTGCCAGCAGCTTAATCGGGAGCCCAGATACGCAGTATTTT. It translates to CASSLIGSPDTQYF.